The present entry profiles one T cell receptor (beta chain) with its context. Other DNA sequences of this sample code for an identical CDR3. These data are taken from a study of blood T cell repertoires in COVID-19. This CDR3 spans 15 amino acids. Germline CDR1 and CDR2: LGHDT and YNNKEL (reference sequence). V lost 3 bases to trimming and J lost 3 bases; unmatched junction nucleotides: 3. TCRdb's copy holds only in-frame clones and misses some; the assay was immunoSEQ multiplex PCR. The table has 350,000 to 400,000 clones, around nine tenths seen once; the top ten hold 1.2%. The TCR comes from a woman between 18 and 30 years old who had recovered from COVID-19. The J gene is TRBJ2-5, the V gene TRBV3-1 (or the pseudogene TRBV3-2), with TRBD2 matching 11 bases. Sequencing used PBMCs or T cells enriched from blood (not recorded which). The DNA for the CDR3 is TGTGCCAGCAGCCACCCGGGACTAGCGGAAGAGACCCAGTACTTC. This codes for CASSHPGLAEETQYF.